This TCR beta chain was documented in a study of monozygotic twins with inflammatory bowel disease (dated by TCRdb to 2018 to 2020). Some background on the complete study: The full study comprised about 28 monozygotic twin pairs: nine German pairs (four IBD-concordant, five IBD-discordant) and 19 IBD-discordant Danish pairs. Each individual had, on average, about 151 000 unique TCRalpha sequences and 181 000 unique TCRbeta sequences available for analysis. The search for disease-associated traits relied mainly on comparing, within discordant pairs, IBD patients with their genetically identical healthy co-twins. The paper as a whole reports these results and caveats: Because patients received different immunosuppressive treatments, the repertoires may have picked up extra background noise and variability between individuals. No single strong signal or clonotype linked to IBD turned up in the results, so the idea that one exists was not supported. IBD patients had lower TCRbeta repertoire diversity, measured by the inverse Simpson index, than their healthy co-twins. Different T cell subtypes could not be distinguished in the analysis. Repertoire similarity did not differ between concordant and discordant twins, which could be due to limited statistical power. Compared with healthy twins, IBD patients shared fewer clonotypes with other individuals, and the difference was most pronounced in patients with signs of disease activity.

Library preparation was by 5' RACE. Each TCR library was prepared from around 3.5 ug of total RNA. For each sample, cDNA was synthesized in eight separate reactions using SMARTScribe reverse transcriptase. During cDNA synthesis, unique molecular identifiers containing a 6-nucleotide sample barcode were introduced by template switching. Amplification of TCRalpha and TCRbeta cDNA involved two nested PCRs of 16 and 9 cycles, and each PCR was followed by bead purification. Before amplification, the cDNA was both treated with uracil DNA-glycosylase and purified with the QIAquick PCR purification kit. In the second PCR, Illumina TruSeq-compatible adapters and sample-specific barcodes were added. Library quality and concentration were assessed using TapeStation and Qubit, and about 5 ng of each library was pooled. Sequencing of pooled libraries was carried out on an Illumina HiSeq2500 single-index Rapid Run using 2 x 100 bp reads and custom sequencing primers. As for how the authors treated the data: PCR and sequencing errors were corrected by UMI-based consensus assembly using MiGEC version 1.2.6. MiXCR version 2.1.1 handled V(D)J alignment, clonotype assembly and CDR3 extraction. Gene usage, clonotype sharing and MAIT/NKT TCR abundance were normalised by analysing the top 1000, 10 000 and 20 000 clonotypes per sample. After downsampling to 27 000 UMIs, diversity was calculated as the inverse Simpson index using the vegan R package. Statistical testing used paired Mann-Whitney U tests on the discordant twin pairs and applied Benjamini-Hochberg correction for multiple testing. Each CDR3 protein sequence appears as one entry after TCRdb reprocessed the reads, and no DNA is included. TCRdb's processing, not the study's, gives the V and J calls here. The record for this sample contains approximately 340,000 distinct CDR3 sequences. 2% to 2.5% of the sample is in the top ten clones.

From each donor, a roughly 2.6 ml peripheral blood sample was collected into PAXgene tubes and stored at -80 degrees C. Without any T cell sorting, total RNA was extracted from whole blood using the PAXgene blood miRNA kit on an automated QIAcube. Deep TCRalpha and TCRbeta repertoire profiling with unique molecular barcoding was performed on peripheral blood of monozygotic twin pairs concordant or discordant for inflammatory bowel disease. Smoking habits were recorded for all twin pairs, with individuals classified as current, former or never smokers. In regard to this clonotype: What antigen it recognizes has not been identified.

From the cysteine up to the phenylalanine, the CDR3 has a length of 16 residues. DNA is not on record. The clonotype originates from a human donor with ulcerative colitis or Crohn's disease, or a healthy co-twin of an affected twin (not recorded which). Recombination connected TRBV12-3 or TRBV12-4 to TRBJ2-3; TCRdb's assignment of TRBD2 cannot be checked, as there is no DNA. The source material was blood. CDR3 protein: CASSTHGLAGGDTQYF.